This TCR beta chain was found in a study of identical twins. Study-level findings and limits: Its conclusions, products of cross-sectional statistical analysis, did not come from following the same donors.

V lost 3 bases and J lost 1; bases outside the gene matches: 8. CDR3 size: 17 residues. Notes on this clonotype: Its cognate antigen is unknown.

TCRdb processed the 5' RACE reads anew with MiXCR; each CDR3 protein has one entry. The data hold hundreds of thousands of distinct CDR3 sequences, with around 8.3% observed a single time. A further study also used this sample, focusing on yellow fever vaccine responses in identical twins.

This TCR was sampled from a woman aged 18-30 years in good health. The rearrangement links TRBV12-3 or TRBV12-4 to TRBJ2-5; 10 bases match TRBD1. Sequencing input: PBMCs. CDR3 loop: CASSLGIRDRGQETQYF. In nucleotides, the CDR3 is TGTGCCAGCAGTTTGGGAATCCGGGACAGGGGCCAAGAGACCCAGTACTTC.